Listed here are 19 T cell receptor beta chains from one sample, sequenced in a study of control samples from healthy donors and cancer patients. Sequencing used immunoSEQ multiplex PCR; TCRdb keeps in-frame clones, though not all of them. The sample lists more than 95,000 clones, around 92% occurring once. The sample consisted of PBMCs. These receptors originate from an elderly man with head and neck cancer.

The rearrangement links TRBV9 to TRBJ2-7; a weak D match, TRBD1 (6 bases). The germline V gene has CDR1 SGDLS and CDR2 YYNGEE. The CDR3 length is 13 residues. V was pared by 7 bases and J by 5 bases, with 16 bases between. CDR3 protein: CASSRDTRHEQYF. CDR3 DNA: TGTGCCAGCTCCCGGGACACTCGCCACGAGCAGTACTTC. The whole variable domain, remainder taken from reference TRBV9 and TRBJ2-7, is DSGVTQTPKHLITATGQRVTLRCSPRSGDLSVYWYQQSLDQGLQFLIQYYNGEERAKGNILERFSAQQFPDLHSELNLSSLELGDSALYFCASSRDTRHEQYFGPGTRLTVT.

This clone was counted only a few times. V is TRBV4-1 and J is TRBJ1-2; possible D gene TRBD1, 5 bases. This CDR3 has 15 amino acids. Germline CDR1 reads MGHRA; CDR2 reads YSYEKL. V gave up 2 bases and J gave up 2 bases, with 12 bases separating them. DNA for the CDR3: TGCGCCAGCAGCCAACCGGGGTCAGGGAACTATGGCTACACCTTC. This gives the protein CASSQPGSGNYGYTF.

The chain joins TRBV30 to TRBJ1-2; D perhaps matches TRBD1 (5 bases). This CDR3 has 12 residues. V was pared by 6 bases and J by 9 bases, with 17 bases between. Germline lookup yields CDR1 GTSNPN and CDR2 SVGIG (reference sequence). This chain's CDR3 is CACSRGDFRYTF. CDR3 DNA sequence: TGTGCCTGTTCGCGGGGGGACTTTCGCTACACCTTC.

The CDR3, as DNA: TGTGCCAGCAGTTACTCCACCACGGGACAGGCGACCGGGGAGCTGTTTTTT. The encoded protein is CASSYSTTGQATGELFF. The genes are TRBV6-2 or TRBV6-3 and TRBJ2-2, with TRBD1 matching 8 bases. The CDR3 has 17 residues. The germline V gene has CDR1 MNHEY and CDR2 SVGEGT. The junction had 8 bases not matched to a gene; V was cut back by 0 bases and J by 5 bases.

The V call is TRBV5-1, the J call TRBJ2-5; D is perhaps TRBD1 (6 bases). The V and J ends lost 3 bases and 9 bases respectively, with 15 bases between them. Per germline, CDR1 SGHRS and CDR2 YFSETQ. The CDR3 contains 13 residues. The CDR3 protein is CASSSAGVQSQYF. The CDR3 DNA follows: TGCGCCAGCAGCTCTGCAGGGGTCCAGTCCCAGTACTTC.

The chain combines TRBV19 with TRBJ2-7; D possibly uses TRBD1 or TRBD2 (6 bases each). Trimming took 3 bases from V and 0 from J, leaving 12 bases between them. The CDR3 extends over 15 amino acids. Per the germline V gene, CDR1 is LNHDA and CDR2 is SQIVND (reference sequence). CDR3 DNA: TGTGCCAGTAGTATCTCTGGGGGGCCCTCCTACGAGCAGTACTTC. Encoded protein: CASSISGGPSYEQYF. Looking up the rest from reference TRBV19 and TRBJ2-7 gives the full variable domain: DGGITQSPKYLFRKEGQNVTLSCEQNLNHDAMYWYRQDPGQGLRLIYYSQIVNDFQKGDIAEGYSVSREKKESFPLTVTSAQKNPTAFYLCASSISGGPSYEQYFGPGTRLTVT.

The genes are TRBV4-1 and TRBJ1-5; maybe TRBD1 (5 bases). The V gene's germline CDR1 is MGHRA and CDR2 YSYEKL. Trimming stripped 4 bases from V and 0 bases from J, with 16 bases between. The CDR3 has 17 amino acids. CDR3 nucleotides: TGCGCCAGCAGCCCCGTCCCTTACAGGTATAGCAATCAGCCCCAGCATTTT. Translation gives CASSPVPYRYSNQPQHF.

The chain combines TRBV6-6 with TRBJ1-4; the D gene is possibly TRBD1 (5 bases). This CDR3 region has 14 residues. V lost 8 bases and J lost 1, with 11 bases in between. CDR1 is MNHNY, CDR2 SVGAGI, per germline (reference sequence). CDR3 bases: TGTGCCAGCCGCCTGGGGCTAACTAATGAAAAACTGTTTTTT. The encoded protein is CASRLGLTNEKLFF.

V usage is TRBV19 and J usage is TRBJ1-6, with 7 bases aligning to TRBD1. The V gene's germline CDR1 is LNHDA and CDR2 SQIVND (reference sequence). V gave up 5 bases and J gave up 9 bases; unmatched junction bases: 7. The CDR3 extends over 14 amino acids. As DNA, the CDR3 is TGTGCCAGTAGTGCAGGGGGAGGAAGTTCACCCCTCCACTTT. This codes for CASSAGGGSSPLHF.

As regards this clone: The sample carries other DNA sequences with the same CDR3. The rearrangement uses TRBV19 and TRBJ1-5; 8 nucleotides align to TRBD1. J gave up 6 bases and V 3 bases, and 4 bases lay outside the gene matches. The CDR3 runs 14 residues. Per the germline V gene, CDR1 is LNHDA and CDR2 is SQIVND (reference sequence). CDR3: CASSIGQGGQPQHF. CDR3 bases: TGTGCCAGTAGTATTGGACAGGGTGGTCAGCCCCAGCATTTT. Drawing the rest from reference TRBV19 and TRBJ1-5, the complete variable domain is DGGITQSPKYLFRKEGQNVTLSCEQNLNHDAMYWYRQDPGQGLRLIYYSQIVNDFQKGDIAEGYSVSREKKESFPLTVTSAQKNPTAFYLCASSIGQGGQPQHFGDGTRLSIL.

The table lists this clone with a count of one. The chain joins TRBV12-3 or TRBV12-4 to TRBJ1-5; no clear D. The V end lost 6 bases, the J end lost 5 bases, and 8 bases lay between the germline ends. The CDR3 runs 12 residues. The CDR3 spells CASSRLDQPQHF. The CDR3 DNA is TGTGCCAGCAGCCGGCTCGATCAGCCCCAGCATTTT.

This chain links TRBV2 with TRBJ2-7; no firm D call. The CDR3 is 10 amino acids. Deletions cut 6 bases from V and 3 bases from J, with 3 bases between. Germline lookup yields CDR1 SNHLY and CDR2 FYNNEI. The CDR3 reads CASSDYEQYF. CDR3 nucleotides: TGTGCCAGCAGCGACTACGAGCAGTACTTC.

This rearrangement joins TRBV3-1 (or the pseudogene TRBV3-2) to TRBJ1-4; D is undetermined. Germline assignment: CDR1 LGHDT and CDR2 YNNKEL (reference sequence). Trimming took off 4 bases at V and 6 bases at J, with 15 bases between the two ends. The length of the CDR3 is 15 residues. DNA for the CDR3: TGTGCCAGCAGCCCCCAATTCGGGTTCGATGAAAAACTGTTTTTT. As protein: CASSPQFGFDEKLFF.

The rearrangement joins TRBV19 to TRBJ1-5, with a tentative D call TRBD1 (5 bases). The CDR3 runs 13 residues. V gave up 8 bases and J gave up 6 bases, with 14 bases separating them. The germline CDR1 and CDR2 sequences are LNHDA and SQIVND (reference sequence). This CDR3 reads CASSGGLSQPQHF. CDR3 DNA sequence: TGTGCCAGTTCGGGGGGGTTGAGTCAGCCCCAGCATTTT.

This clone came up once. This sequence joins TRBV11-3 and TRBJ2-5, with D possibly TRBD1 on 6 matching bases. CDR3 length: 13 amino acids. Trimming cost V 4 bases and J 4 bases, with 10 bases left between them. Looked up from germline, CDR1 is SGHNT and CDR2 is YENEEA. In nucleotides, the CDR3 is TGTGCCAGCAGCTATCAGGGGCGAGAGACCCAGTACTTC. This sequence encodes CASSYQGRETQYF.

In its sample, this clone was seen once. The J gene is TRBJ1-2, the V gene TRBV14; no clear D gene. Trimming took off 5 bases at V and 8 bases at J, with 15 bases between the two ends. Germline CDR1 reads SGHDN; CDR2 reads FVKESK. This CDR3 has 13 amino acids. The CDR3, as DNA: TGTGCCAGCAGCGTGACAAGGTCAGGAGGCTACACCTTC. Protein product: CASSVTRSGGYTF.

This clone was seen only once. This chain connects TRBV9 to TRBJ2-7, with TRBD2 identical over 11 bases. Germline V gene sequence: CDR1 SGDLS, CDR2 YYNGEE. J was trimmed by 7 bases and V by 4 bases; bases with no gene match: 13. The CDR3 runs to 16 residues. The DNA of the CDR3 is TGTGCCAGCAGCCAACTCGGGACTAGCGGCCGGGTAGAGCAGTACTTC. Residues: CASSQLGTSGRVEQYF. Based on the CDR3 plus reference TRBV9 and TRBJ2-7, the full variable domain is DSGVTQTPKHLITATGQRVTLRCSPRSGDLSVYWYQQSLDQGLQFLIQYYNGEERAKGNILERFSAQQFPDLHSELNLSSLELGDSALYFCASSQLGTSGRVEQYFGPGTRLTVT.

The chain couples TRBV5-1 to TRBJ1-4; 9 nucleotides line up with TRBD1. The CDR3 covers 17 residues. Germline trimming cut 0 bases from V and 7 bases from J; bases unmatched to any gene: 10. Germline V CDR1 and CDR2: SGHRS, YFSETQ. DNA of the CDR3: TGCGCCAGCAGCTTGGCCTTATCGGGACAGGGAGTTGAAAAACTGTTTTTT. This gives the protein CASSLALSGQGVEKLFF.

The V gene is TRBV25-1, the J gene TRBJ1-4; the match to TRBD1 covers 9 bases. V shed 6 bases and J 3 bases; nucleotides not matched to a gene: 8. This CDR3 contains 16 residues. The germline V gene has CDR1 MGHDK and CDR2 SYGVNS. This chain's CDR3 is CASSAPRDRANEKLFF. The CDR3 region has the DNA TGTGCCAGCAGCGCTCCGAGGGACAGGGCTAATGAAAAACTGTTTTTT.